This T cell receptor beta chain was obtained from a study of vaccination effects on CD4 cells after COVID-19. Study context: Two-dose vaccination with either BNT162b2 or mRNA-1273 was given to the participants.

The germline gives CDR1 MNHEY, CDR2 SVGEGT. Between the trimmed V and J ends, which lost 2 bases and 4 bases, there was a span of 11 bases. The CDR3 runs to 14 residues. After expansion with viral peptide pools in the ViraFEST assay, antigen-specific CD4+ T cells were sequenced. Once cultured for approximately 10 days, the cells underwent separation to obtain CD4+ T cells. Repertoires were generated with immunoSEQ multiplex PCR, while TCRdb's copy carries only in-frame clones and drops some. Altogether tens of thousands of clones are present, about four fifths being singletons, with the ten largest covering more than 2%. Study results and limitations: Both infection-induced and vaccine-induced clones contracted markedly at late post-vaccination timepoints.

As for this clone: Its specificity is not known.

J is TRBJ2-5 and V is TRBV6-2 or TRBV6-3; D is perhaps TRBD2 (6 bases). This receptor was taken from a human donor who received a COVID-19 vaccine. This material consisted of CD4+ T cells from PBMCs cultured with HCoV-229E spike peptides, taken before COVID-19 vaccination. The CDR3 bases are TGTGCCAGCAGTTACCTCTTGGGAGGAGAGACCCAGTACTTC. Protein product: CASSYLLGGETQYF.